The T cell receptor beta chain described here comes from a study of T cell clonality in common variable immunodeficiency. Study-wide results and limits: Reportedly, TCR beta sequences from common variable immunodeficiency showed fewer deletions and N-nucleotide insertions.

Turning to this clone: The antigen remains unidentified. From the germline J gene comes the end of the CDR3, since the read stops 3 residues before it.

V shed 5 bases and J 7 bases; nucleotides not matched to a gene: 10. There are 15 residues in the CDR3. In germline, CDR1 is SGHTA, CDR2 FQGNSA. Sequenced by immunoSEQ multiplex PCR; TCRdb stores in-frame clones only, minus some. This sample has 7,800 or so clones, each found more than once. CVID subjects had received replacement immunoglobulin for at least one year. No CVID subject was ill or on immunomodulatory drugs when sampled. Blood samples were heparinized, about 5 to 9 ml per donor. This clonotype was sampled from a human donor with common variable immunodeficiency. The gene calls are TRBV7-2 and TRBJ1-4; 7 bases agree with TRBD1. The sequencing input was peripheral blood mononuclear cells. CDR3 DNA, as far as it was read: TGTGCCAGCAGCCTACAGGGGACGATTCTTGAAAAA. Its protein is CASSLQGTILEK. The CDR3 as a whole reads CASSLQGTILEKLFF.